The present T cell receptor (beta chain) was sequenced within a study of cytomegalovirus exposure and HLA in healthy donors. On this clone: Its target is unknown.

Study-level points and caveats: There were reportedly fewer N-insertions in an Asian-associated ancestry cluster than the roughly 610-donor mean, in a later analysis. Most of the CMV-associated TCR beta chains (in a later analysis) appeared to be HLA-restricted.

PCR involved 60 Vbeta and 13 Jbeta primers. The repertoire was sequenced with immunoSEQ multiplex PCR; TCRdb's copy has only in-frame clones and lacks some. The table has fewer than 55,000 clones, around 67% seen once. The germline V gene has CDR1 SGHAT and CDR2 FQNNGV. This CDR3 has 15 amino acids. Trimming cost V 1 base and J 7 bases; bases outside gene matches: 3. The source of this sequence is a woman aged 45-65 years in good health and CMV-seropositive. The rearrangement uses TRBV11-2 and TRBJ2-1, with 11 bases aligning to TRBD2. Material: PBMCs. The CDR3 here is CASSLVAGGINEQFF. The CDR3 DNA follows: TGTGCCAGCAGCTTAGTAGCGGGAGGGATTAATGAGCAGTTCTTC.